This record looks at one T cell receptor (beta chain) sequence and its context. The germline CDR1 and CDR2 sequences are MNHEY and SMNVEV (reference sequence). Losses at the gene ends were 8 bases for V and 0 bases for J; bases not matched to a gene: 6. The CDR3 consists of 14 residues. The data stem from a study of early T cells in non-severe SARS-CoV-2 infection. TCRdb itself ran the 5' RACE reads through MiXCR, one entry per CDR3 protein. The sample consists of some 62,000 distinct CDR3 sequences, 8.5% to 9.5% of them appearing once. J is TRBJ1-2 and V is TRBV27, with 7 bases lining up with TRBD1. Sequencing was carried out using whole blood. The source is an adult who was a healthcare worker with PCR-confirmed SARS-CoV-2 infection or an uninfected control (not recorded which). The CDR3 sequence is CASGRDRTNYGYTF. The CDR3 coding sequence is TGTGCCAGCGGCCGGGACAGAACTAACTATGGCTACACCTTC.